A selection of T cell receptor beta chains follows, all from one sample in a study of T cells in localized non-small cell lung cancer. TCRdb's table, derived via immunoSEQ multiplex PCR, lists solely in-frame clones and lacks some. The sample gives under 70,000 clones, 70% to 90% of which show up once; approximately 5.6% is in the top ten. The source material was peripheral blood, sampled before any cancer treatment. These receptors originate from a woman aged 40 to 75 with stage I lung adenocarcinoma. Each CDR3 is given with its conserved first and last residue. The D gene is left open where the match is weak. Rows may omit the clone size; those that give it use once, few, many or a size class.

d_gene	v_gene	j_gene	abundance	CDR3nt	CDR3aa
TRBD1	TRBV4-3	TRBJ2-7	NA	TGCGCCAGCAGCCGCTCAACAGGGGACCCCTACGAGCAGTACTTC	CASSRSTGDPYEQYF
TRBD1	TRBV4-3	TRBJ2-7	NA	TGCGCCAGCAGCCGGATGACAGGGGCCGAATACGAGCAGTACTTC	CASSRMTGAEYEQYF
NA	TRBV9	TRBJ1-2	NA	TGTGCCAGCAGCCCCTCCCCGGGGGGGGATGGCTACACCTTC	CASSPSPGGDGYTF
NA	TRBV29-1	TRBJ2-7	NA	TGCAGCGCGGCCCCAGGGGCCTCCTACGAGCAGTACTTC	CSAAPGASYEQYF
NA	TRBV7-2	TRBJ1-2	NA	TGTGCCAGCAGCTTAGAACCTGGGCAGGTCTATGGCTACACCTTC	CASSLEPGQVYGYTF
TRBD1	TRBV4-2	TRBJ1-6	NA	TGTGCCAGCAGCCCATGGGACAGGGGTGAGAATTCACCCCTCCACTTT	CASSPWDRGENSPLHF
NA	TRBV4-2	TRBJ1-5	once	TGTGCCAGCAGCTTGGCGGGGGATAGCAATCAGCCCCAGCATTTT	CASSLAGDSNQPQHF
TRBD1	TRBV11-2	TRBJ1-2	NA	TGTGCCAGCAGCCCTATAAGGACAGGCTATGGCTACACCTTC	CASSPIRTGYGYTF
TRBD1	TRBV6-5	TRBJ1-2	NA	TGTGCCAGCAGTTCACGAGCCGGACAGGGAAACTATGGCTACACCTTC	CASSSRAGQGNYGYTF
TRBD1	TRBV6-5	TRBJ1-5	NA	TGTGCCAGCAGCCCGGGACAGTTCAATCAGCCCCAGCATTTT	CASSPGQFNQPQHF
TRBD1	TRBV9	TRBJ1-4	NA	TGTGCCAGCTCTCCCAGGGGGATTAATGAAAAACTGTTTTTT	CASSPRGINEKLFF
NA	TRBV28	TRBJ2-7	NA	TGTGCCAGCAGAACGAGGACAGACTACGAGCAGTACTTC	CASRTRTDYEQYF
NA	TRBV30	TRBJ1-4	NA	TGTGCCTGCTCCCTAACAGGTTCTAGTGAAAAACTGTTTTTT	CACSLTGSSEKLFF
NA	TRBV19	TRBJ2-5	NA	TGTGCCAGTAGTATCAAGGAGACCCAGTACTTC	CASSIKETQYF
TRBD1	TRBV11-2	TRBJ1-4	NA	TGTGCCAGCAGCTTGGGGGGACAGACGACAACTAATGAAAAACTGTTTTTT	CASSLGGQTTTNEKLFF
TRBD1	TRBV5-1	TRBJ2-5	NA	TGCGCCAGCACCGTGGGGACAGCCCAAGAGACCCAGTACTTC	CASTVGTAQETQYF
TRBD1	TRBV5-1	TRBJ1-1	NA	TGCGCCAGCAGCTTTGGGACAGGGGAAGAAGCTTTCTTT	CASSFGTGEEAFF
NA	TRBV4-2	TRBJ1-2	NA	TGTGCCAGCAGCCAAAGCAAGTTCTTCGGCTACACCTTC	CASSQSKFFGYTF
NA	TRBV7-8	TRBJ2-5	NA	TGTGCCAGCAGCCAGGAGGGGGGAAACCAAGAGACCCAGTACTTC	CASSQEGGNQETQYF
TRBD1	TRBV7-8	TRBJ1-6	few	TGTGCCAGCAGCTTAGCCGACAGGGGTCGTTCACCCCTCCACTTT	CASSLADRGRSPLHF
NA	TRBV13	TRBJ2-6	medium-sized	TGTGCCAGCAGCTTAGGCGGGGCCAACGTCCTGACTTTC	CASSLGGANVLTF
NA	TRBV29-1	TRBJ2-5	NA	TGCAGCGGGCGCTTGGGGCAGACCCAGTACTTC	CSGRLGQTQYF
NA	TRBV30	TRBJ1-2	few	TGTGCCTGGAGTGTAGAGGCTAACTATGGCTACACCTTC	CAWSVEANYGYTF
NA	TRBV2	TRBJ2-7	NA	TGTGCCAGCAGGGGACGGGGGGCCGGATCCTACGAGCAGTACTTC	CASRGRGAGSYEQYF
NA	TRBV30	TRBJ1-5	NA	TGTGCCTGGGCCGCAGGGGCGAGTAGCAATCAGCCCCAGCATTTT	CAWAAGASSNQPQHF
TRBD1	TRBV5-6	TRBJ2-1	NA	TGTGCCAGCAGCCCGACAGGGGTATTAGACTCCTACAATGAGCAGTTCTTC	CASSPTGVLDSYNEQFF
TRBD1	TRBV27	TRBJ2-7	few	TGTGCCAGCAGCGCGGGGACAGGGAAAACCTACGAGCAGTACTTC	CASSAGTGKTYEQYF
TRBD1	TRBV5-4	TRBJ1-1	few	TGTGCCAGCAGACTGGGGTCTCGGGACAGGGAATTATCTGCGAACACTGAAGCTTTCTTT	CASRLGSRDRELSANTEAFF
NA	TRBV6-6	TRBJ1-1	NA	TGTGCCAGCACCGCAACAGAGAACACTGAAGCTTTCTTT	CASTATENTEAFF
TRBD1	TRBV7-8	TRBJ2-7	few	TGTGCCAGCAGCCCCCTTAGGGCCGGGACAGGGGCCGAGCAGTACTTC	CASSPLRAGTGAEQYF
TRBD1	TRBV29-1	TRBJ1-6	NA	TGCAGCGCCACGACCGGGACAGGACGGTCACCCCTCCACTTT	CSATTGTGRSPLHF
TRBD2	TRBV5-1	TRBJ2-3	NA	TGCGCCAGCAGCTTGGGCGGGAGGTTAGATACAGATACGCAGTATTTT	CASSLGGRLDTDTQYF
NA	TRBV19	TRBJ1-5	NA	TGTGCCAGTAGTATCATGGACAGCAATCAGCCCCAGCATTTT	CASSIMDSNQPQHF
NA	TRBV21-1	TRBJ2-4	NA	TGTGCCAGCAGCAAAGAGACAGGGTTAGCCAAAAACATTCAGTACTTC	CASSKETGLAKNIQYF
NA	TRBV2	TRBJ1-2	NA	TGTGCCAGCAGTGAAATCGGGACCTATGGCTACACCTTC	CASSEIGTYGYTF
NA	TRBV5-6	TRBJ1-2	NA	TGTGCCAGCAGCTTGGCTTACAGGGACAACTATGGCTACACCTTC	CASSLAYRDNYGYTF
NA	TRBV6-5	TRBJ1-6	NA	TGTGCCACCCACTTCGGGGGAGGGAGTAATTCACCCCTCCACTTT	CATHFGGGSNSPLHF
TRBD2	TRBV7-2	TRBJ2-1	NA	TGTGCCAGCAGACCTACGGGGGGGCTCTACAATGAGCAGTTCTTC	CASRPTGGLYNEQFF
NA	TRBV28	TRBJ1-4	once	TGTGCCAGCAGTTTATTGGAGGACAATGAAAAACTGTTTTTT	CASSLLEDNEKLFF
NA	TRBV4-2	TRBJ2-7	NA	TGTGCCAGCAGCCAACCCGGGACCGACCCCTACGAGCAGTACTTC	CASSQPGTDPYEQYF
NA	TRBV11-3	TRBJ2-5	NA	TGTGCCAGCAGTCCGGGATCCGGGAGAGAGACCCAGTACTTC	CASSPGSGRETQYF
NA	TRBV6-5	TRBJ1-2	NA	TGTGCCAGCAGAGTGGCAGGGTGGGGCTACACCTTC	CASRVAGWGYTF
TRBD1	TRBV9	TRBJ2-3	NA	TGTGCCAGCAGCAAACGGGACAGGGGCGGAGATACGCAGTATTTT	CASSKRDRGGDTQYF
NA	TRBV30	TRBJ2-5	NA	TGTGCCTGGGCCCACGGGCAGTTAAAGACCCAGTACTTC	CAWAHGQLKTQYF
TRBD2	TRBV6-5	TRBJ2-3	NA	TGTGCCAGCAGTAGACGGGGGGACACAGATACGCAGTATTTT	CASSRRGDTDTQYF
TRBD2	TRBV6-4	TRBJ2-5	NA	TGTGCCAGCAGTGAACAGCGGGGGGAGACCCAGTACTTC	CASSEQRGETQYF
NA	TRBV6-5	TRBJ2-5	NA	TGTGCCAGCAGTTACTCATACTCGGCGGAGGCCCAGTACTTC	CASSYSYSAEAQYF
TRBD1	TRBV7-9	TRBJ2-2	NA	TGTGCCAGCAGCTACCCGGGACAGGGTAACACCGGGGAGCTGTTTTTT	CASSYPGQGNTGELFF
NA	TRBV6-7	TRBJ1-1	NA	TGTGCCAGCAAGGGGCTCCAGGAGGCTGAAGCTTTCTTT	CASKGLQEAEAFF
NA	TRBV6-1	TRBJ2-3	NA	TGTGCCAGCAGTGACCTGGGTCCTAGCACAGATACGCAGTATTTT	CASSDLGPSTDTQYF
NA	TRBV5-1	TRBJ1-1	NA	TGCGCCAGCAGCTCGGACGGGACCACTGAAGCTTTCTTT	CASSSDGTTEAFF
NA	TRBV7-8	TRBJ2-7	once	TGTGCCAGCAGCTTAAAGGAGCCGAGGCACGAGCAGTACTTC	CASSLKEPRHEQYF
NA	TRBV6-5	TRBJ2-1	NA	TGTGCCAGCAGTTACTCTCCCAGGGACTACAATGAGCAGTTCTTC	CASSYSPRDYNEQFF
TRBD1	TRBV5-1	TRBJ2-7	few	TGCGCCAGCAGCTTTGGCGGGACAGGGCCATCCTACGAGCAGTACTTC	CASSFGGTGPSYEQYF